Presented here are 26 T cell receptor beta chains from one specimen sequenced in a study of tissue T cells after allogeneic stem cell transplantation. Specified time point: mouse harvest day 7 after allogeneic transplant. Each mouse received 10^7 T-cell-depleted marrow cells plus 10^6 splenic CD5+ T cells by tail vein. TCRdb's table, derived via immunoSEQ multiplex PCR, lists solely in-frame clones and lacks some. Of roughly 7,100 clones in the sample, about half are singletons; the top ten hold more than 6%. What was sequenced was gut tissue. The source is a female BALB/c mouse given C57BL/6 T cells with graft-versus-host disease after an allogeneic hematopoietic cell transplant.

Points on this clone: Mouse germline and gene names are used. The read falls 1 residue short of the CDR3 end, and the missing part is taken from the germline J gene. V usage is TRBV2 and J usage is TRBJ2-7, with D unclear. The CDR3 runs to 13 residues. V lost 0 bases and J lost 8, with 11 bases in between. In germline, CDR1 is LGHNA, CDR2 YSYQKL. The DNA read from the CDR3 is TGTGCCAGCAGCCAAGAAGGGCCCGGTAAACAGTAC. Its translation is CASSQEGPGKQY. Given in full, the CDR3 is CASSQEGPGKQYF.

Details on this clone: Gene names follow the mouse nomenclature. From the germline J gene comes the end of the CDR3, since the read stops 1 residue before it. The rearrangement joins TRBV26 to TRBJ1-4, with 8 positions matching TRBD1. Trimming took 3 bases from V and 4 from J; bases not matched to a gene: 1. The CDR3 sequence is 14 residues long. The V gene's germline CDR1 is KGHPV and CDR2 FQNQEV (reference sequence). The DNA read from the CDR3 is TGTGCCAGCAGTCTCACAGGGGGCAACGAAAGATTATTT. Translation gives CASSLTGGNERLF. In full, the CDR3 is CASSLTGGNERLFF.

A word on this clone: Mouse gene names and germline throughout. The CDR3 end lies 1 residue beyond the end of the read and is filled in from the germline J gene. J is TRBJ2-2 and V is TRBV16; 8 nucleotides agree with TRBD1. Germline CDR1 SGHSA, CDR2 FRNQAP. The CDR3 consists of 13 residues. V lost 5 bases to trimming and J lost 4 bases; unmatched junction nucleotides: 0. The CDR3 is CASSGQGTGQLYF. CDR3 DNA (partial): TGTGCAAGCAGCGGACAGGGCACCGGGCAGCTCTAC.

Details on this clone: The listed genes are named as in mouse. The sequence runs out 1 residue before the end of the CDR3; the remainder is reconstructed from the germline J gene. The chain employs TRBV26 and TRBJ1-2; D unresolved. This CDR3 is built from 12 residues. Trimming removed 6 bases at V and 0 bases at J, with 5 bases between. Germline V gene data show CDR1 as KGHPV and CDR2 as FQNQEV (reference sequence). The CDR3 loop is CASRRANSDYTF. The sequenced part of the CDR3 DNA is TGTGCCAGCAGGAGGGCAAACTCCGACTACACC.

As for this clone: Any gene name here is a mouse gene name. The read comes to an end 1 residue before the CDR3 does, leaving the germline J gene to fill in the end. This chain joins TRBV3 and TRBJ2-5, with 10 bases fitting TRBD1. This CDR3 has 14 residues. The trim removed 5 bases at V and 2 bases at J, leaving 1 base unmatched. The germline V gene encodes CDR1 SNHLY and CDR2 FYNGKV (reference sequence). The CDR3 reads CASSRQGAQDTQYF. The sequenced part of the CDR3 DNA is TGTGCCAGCAGCCGACAGGGGGCCCAAGACACCCAGTAC.

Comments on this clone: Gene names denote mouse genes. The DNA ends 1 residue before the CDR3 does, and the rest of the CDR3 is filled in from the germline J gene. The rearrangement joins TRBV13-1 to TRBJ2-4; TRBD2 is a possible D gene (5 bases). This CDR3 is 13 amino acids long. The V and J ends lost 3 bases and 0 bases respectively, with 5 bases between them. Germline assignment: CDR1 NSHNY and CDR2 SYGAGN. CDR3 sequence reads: CASSGTSQNTLYF. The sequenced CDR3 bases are TGTGCCAGCAGTGGGACTAGTCAAAACACCTTGTAC.

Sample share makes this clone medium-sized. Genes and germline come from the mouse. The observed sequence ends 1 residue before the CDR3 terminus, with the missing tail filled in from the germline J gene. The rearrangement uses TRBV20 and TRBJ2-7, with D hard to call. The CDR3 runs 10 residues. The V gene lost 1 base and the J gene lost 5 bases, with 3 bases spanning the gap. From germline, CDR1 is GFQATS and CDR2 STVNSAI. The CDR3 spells CGARGNEQYF. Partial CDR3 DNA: TGTGGTGCTAGGGGGAATGAACAGTAC.

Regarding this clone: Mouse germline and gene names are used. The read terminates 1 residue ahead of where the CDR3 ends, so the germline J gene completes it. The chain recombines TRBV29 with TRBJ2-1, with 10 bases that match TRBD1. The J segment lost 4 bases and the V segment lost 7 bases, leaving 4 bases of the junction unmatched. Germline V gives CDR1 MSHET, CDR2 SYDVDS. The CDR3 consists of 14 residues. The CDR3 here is CASTPGQGYAEQFF. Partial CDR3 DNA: TGTGCTAGCACACCGGGACAGGGGTATGCTGAGCAGTTC.

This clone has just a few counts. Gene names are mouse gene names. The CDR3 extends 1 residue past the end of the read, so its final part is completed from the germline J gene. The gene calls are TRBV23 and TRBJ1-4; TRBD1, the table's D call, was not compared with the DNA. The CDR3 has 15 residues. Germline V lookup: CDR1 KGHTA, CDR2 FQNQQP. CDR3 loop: CSSSQTGVSNERLFF. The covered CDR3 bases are TGCTCCAGCAGTCAAACAGGGGTTTCCAACGAAAGATTATTT.

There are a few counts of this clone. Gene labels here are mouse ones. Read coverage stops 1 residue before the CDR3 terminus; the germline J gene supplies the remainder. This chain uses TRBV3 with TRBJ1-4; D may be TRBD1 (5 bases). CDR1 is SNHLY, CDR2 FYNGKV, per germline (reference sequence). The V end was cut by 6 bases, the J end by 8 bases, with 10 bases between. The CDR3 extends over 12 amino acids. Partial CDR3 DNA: TGTGCCAGCAGGGCCGGGGCAGAAAGATTATTT. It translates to CASRAGAERLF. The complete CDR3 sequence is CASRAGAERLFF.

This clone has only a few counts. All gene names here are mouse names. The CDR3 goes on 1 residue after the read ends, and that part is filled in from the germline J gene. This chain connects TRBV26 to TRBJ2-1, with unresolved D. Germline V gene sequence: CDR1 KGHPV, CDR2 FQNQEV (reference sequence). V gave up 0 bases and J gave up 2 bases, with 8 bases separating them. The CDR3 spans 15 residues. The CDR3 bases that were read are TGTGCCAGCAGTCTGTCGAGGGCCTACTATGCTGAGCAGTTC. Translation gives CASSLSRAYYAEQF. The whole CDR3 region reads CASSLSRAYYAEQFF.

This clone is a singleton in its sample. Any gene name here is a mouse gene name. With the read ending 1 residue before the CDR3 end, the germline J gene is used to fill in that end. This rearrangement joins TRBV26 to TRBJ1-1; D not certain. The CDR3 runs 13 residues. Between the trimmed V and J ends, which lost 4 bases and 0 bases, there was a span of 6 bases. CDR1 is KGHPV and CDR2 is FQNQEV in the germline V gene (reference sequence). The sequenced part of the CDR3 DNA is TGTGCCAGCAGTCCCGGACCAAACACAGAAGTCTTC. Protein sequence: CASSPGPNTEVF. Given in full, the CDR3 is CASSPGPNTEVFF.

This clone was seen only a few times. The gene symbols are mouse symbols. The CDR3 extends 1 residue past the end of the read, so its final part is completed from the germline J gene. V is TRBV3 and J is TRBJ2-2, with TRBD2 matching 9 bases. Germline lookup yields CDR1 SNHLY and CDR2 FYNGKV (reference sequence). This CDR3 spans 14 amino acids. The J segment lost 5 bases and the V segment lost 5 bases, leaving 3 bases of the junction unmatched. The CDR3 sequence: CASSRLGATGQLYF. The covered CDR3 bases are TGTGCCAGCAGCCGACTGGGGGCGACCGGGCAGCTCTAC.

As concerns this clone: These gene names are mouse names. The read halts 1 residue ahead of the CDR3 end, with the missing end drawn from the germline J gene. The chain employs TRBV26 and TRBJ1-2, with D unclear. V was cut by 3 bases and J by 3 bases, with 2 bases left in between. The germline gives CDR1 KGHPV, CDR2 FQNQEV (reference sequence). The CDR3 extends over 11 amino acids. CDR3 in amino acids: CASSLDSDYTF. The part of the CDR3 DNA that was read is TGTGCCAGCAGTCTTGACTCCGACTACACC.

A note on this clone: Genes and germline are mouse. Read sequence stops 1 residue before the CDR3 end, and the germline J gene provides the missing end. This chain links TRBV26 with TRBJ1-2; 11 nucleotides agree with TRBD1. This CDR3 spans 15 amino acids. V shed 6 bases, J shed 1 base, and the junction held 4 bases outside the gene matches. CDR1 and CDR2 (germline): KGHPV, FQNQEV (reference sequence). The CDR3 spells CASRRTGGGNSDYTF. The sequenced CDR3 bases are TGTGCCAGCAGACGGACAGGGGGCGGAAACTCCGACTACACC.

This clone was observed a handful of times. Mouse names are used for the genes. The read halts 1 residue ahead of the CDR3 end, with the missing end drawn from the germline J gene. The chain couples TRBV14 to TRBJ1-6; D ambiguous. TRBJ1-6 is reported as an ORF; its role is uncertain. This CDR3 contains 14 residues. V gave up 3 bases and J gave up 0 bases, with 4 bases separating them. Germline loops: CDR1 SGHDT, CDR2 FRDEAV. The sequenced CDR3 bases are TGTGCCAGCAGTTACAATTCCTATAATTCGCCCCTCTAC. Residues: CASSYNSYNSPLY. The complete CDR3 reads CASSYNSYNSPLYF.

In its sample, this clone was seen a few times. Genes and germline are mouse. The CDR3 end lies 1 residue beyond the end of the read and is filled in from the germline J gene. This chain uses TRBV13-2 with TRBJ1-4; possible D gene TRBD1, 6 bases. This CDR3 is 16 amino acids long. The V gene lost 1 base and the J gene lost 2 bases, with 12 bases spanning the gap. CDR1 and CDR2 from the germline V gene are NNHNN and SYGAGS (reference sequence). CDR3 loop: CASGDPGTSSNERLFF. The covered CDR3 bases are TGTGCCAGCGGTGATCCCGGGACATCCTCCAACGAAAGATTATTT.

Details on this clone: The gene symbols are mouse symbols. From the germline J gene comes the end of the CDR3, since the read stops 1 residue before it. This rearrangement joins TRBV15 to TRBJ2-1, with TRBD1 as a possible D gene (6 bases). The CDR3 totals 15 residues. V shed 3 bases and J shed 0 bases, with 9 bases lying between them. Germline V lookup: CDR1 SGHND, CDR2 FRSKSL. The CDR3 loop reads CASSFPDSNYAEQFF. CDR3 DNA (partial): TGTGCCAGCAGTTTCCCGGACAGTAACTATGCTGAGCAGTTC.

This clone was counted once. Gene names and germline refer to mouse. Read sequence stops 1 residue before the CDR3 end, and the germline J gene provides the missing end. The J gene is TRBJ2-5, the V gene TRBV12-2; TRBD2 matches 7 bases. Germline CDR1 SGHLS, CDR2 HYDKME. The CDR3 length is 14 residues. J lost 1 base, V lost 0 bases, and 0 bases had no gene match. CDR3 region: CASSLWGDQDTQYF. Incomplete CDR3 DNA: TGTGCCAGCTCTCTCTGGGGGGACCAAGACACCCAGTAC.

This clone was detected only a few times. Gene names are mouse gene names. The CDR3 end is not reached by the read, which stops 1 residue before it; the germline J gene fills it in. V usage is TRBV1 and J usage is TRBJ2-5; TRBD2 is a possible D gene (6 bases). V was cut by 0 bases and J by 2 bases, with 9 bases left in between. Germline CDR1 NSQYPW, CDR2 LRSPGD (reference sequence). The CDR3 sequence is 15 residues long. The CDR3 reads CTCSADGGGQDTQYF. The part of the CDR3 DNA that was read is TGCACCTGCAGTGCAGATGGGGGAGGCCAAGACACCCAGTAC.

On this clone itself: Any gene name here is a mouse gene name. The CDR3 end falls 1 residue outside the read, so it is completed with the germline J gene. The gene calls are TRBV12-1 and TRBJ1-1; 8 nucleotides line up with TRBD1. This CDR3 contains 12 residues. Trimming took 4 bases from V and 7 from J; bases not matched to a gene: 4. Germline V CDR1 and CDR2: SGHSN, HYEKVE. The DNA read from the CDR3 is TGTGCCAGCTCCGCAGGGGGCTTAGAAGTCTTC. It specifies CASSAGGLEVF. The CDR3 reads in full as CASSAGGLEVFF.

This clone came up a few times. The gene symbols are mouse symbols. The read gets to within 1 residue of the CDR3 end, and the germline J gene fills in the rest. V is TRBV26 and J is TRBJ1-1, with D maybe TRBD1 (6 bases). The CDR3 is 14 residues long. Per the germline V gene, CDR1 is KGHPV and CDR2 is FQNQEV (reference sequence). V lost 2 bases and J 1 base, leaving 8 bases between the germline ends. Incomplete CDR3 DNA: TGTGCCAGCAGTCTGGGACAGAAAAACACAGAAGTCTTC. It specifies CASSLGQKNTEVF. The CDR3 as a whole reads CASSLGQKNTEVFF.

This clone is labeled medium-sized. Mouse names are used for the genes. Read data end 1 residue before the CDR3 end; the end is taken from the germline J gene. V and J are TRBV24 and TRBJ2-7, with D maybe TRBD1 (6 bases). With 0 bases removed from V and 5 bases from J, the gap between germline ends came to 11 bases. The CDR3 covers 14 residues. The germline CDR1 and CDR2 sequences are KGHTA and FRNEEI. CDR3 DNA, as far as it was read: TGTGCCAGCAGTCTGTACCAGGGGTTCCATGAACAGTAC. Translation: CASSLYQGFHEQY. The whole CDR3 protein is CASSLYQGFHEQYF.

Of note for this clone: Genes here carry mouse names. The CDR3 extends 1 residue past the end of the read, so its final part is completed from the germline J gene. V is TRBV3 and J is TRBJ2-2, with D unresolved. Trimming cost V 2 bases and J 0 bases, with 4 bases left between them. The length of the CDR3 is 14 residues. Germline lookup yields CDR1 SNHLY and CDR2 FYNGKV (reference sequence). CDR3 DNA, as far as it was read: TGTGCCAGCAGCTTATTGGCAAACACCGGGCAGCTCTAC. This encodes CASSLLANTGQLY. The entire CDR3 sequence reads CASSLLANTGQLYF.

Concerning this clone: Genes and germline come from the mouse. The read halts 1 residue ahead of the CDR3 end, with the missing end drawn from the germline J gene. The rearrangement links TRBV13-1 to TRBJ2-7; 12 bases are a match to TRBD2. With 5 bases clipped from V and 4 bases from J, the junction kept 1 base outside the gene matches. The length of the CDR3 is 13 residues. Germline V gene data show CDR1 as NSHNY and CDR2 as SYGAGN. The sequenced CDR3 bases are TGTGCCAGCAGAGGACTGGGGGGGTATGAACAGTAC. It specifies CASRGLGGYEQY. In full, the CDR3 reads CASRGLGGYEQYF.

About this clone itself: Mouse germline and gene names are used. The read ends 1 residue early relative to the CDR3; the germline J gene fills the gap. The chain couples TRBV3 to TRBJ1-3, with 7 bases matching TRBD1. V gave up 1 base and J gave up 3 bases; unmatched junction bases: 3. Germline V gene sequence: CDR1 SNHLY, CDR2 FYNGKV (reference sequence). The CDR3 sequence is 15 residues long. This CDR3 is CASSLGQGGGNTLYF. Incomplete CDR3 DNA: TGTGCCAGCAGCTTAGGGCAGGGGGGTGGAAATACGCTCTAT.